A selection of T cell receptor beta chains follows, all from one sample in a study of OX40 agonist ivuxolimab in advanced cancers. Only in-frame clones appear in the TCRdb table, and some are missing; sequencing was by immunoSEQ multiplex PCR. Of tens of thousands of clones in the sample, 80% to 85% are singletons; the top ten hold less than 0.85%. Specimen: CD4+ or CD8+ T cells sorted from blood, collected in a trial of the OX40 agonist ivuxolimab. These receptors all come from an adult with an advanced solid tumor such as melanoma, head and neck, liver or kidney cancer. CDR3s include the opening cysteine and the closing phenylalanine or tryptophan. The order of the fields is D gene, clone size, J gene, CDR3 length, V gene, CDR3 protein, CDR3 DNA. D genes are given only for firm matches. Clone size is given for some rows only: seen once, a few or many times, or a class if the clone is expanded.

.,.,TRBJ1-6,15,TRBV4-2,CASSQGRQDGSPLHF,TGTGCCAGCAGCCAGGGCCGGCAGGACGGTTCACCCCTCCACTTT
TRBD2,.,TRBJ2-3,16,TRBV7-3,CASSTTSGSGTDTQYF,TGTGCCAGCAGCACAACTAGCGGGTCCGGCACAGATACGCAGTATTTT
.,.,TRBJ1-6,16,TRBV9,CASSAGGRSINSPLHF,TGTGCCAGCAGCGCAGGAGGACGGAGCATTAATTCACCCCTCCACTTT
.,.,TRBJ2-2,16,TRBV11-2,CASSSRASDYTGELFF,TGTGCCAGCAGCTCTCGTGCCTCCGACTACACCGGGGAGCTGTTTTTT
TRBD2,.,TRBJ2-1,15,TRBV7-3,CASSFEGTSMNEQFF,TGTGCCAGCAGCTTCGAAGGGACTAGCATGAATGAGCAGTTCTTC
.,.,TRBJ2-1,16,TRBV5-1,CASSLGRVGSYNEQFF,TGCGCCAGCAGCTTGGGCAGGGTGGGTTCCTACAATGAGCAGTTCTTC
.,.,TRBJ2-7,13,TRBV7-9,CASSPRGDYEQYF,TGTGCCAGCAGCCCAAGGGGGGATTACGAGCAGTACTTC
.,once,TRBJ2-3,15,TRBV6-1,CASEGHGSGTDTQYF,TGTGCCAGCGAGGGACACGGGTCAGGTACAGATACGCAGTATTTT
TRBD1,.,TRBJ1-3,16,TRBV11-2,CASSLAAGGPGNTIYF,TGTGCCAGCAGCTTAGCGGCAGGGGGTCCTGGAAACACCATATATTTT
.,.,TRBJ2-7,12,TRBV25-1,CASRDNLYEQYF,TGTGCCAGCAGAGACAATCTCTACGAGCAGTACTTC
.,few,TRBJ2-3,13,TRBV7-9,CASYVTGTDTQYF,TGTGCCAGCTATGTCACGGGGACAGATACGCAGTATTTT
.,.,TRBJ1-2,13,TRBV5-4,CASSLNTDRGYTF,TGTGCCAGCAGCTTGAATACCGATCGAGGCTACACCTTC
TRBD1,.,TRBJ1-2,12,TRBV5-4,CASSTDRYGYTF,TGTGCCAGCAGCACGGACAGGTATGGCTACACCTTC
TRBD1,.,TRBJ1-3,15,TRBV9,CASSVGGTGINTIYF,TGTGCCAGCAGCGTAGGGGGGACAGGGATAAACACCATATATTTT
.,.,TRBJ2-7,13,TRBV5-4,CASSAKGVYEQYF,TGTGCCAGCAGCGCGAAGGGCGTCTACGAGCAGTACTTC
.,.,TRBJ2-5,14,TRBV12-2,CASRHGTGEKTQYF,TGTGCAAGTCGCCATGGGACAGGGGAGAAGACCCAGTACTTC
.,.,TRBJ1-4,14,TRBV4-2,CASSRRDTNEKLFF,TGTGCCAGCAGCCGCCGGGACACTAATGAAAAACTGTTTTTT
.,.,TRBJ2-7,14,TRBV28,CASWGAGTTYEQYF,TGTGCCAGCTGGGGGGCGGGTACCACCTACGAGCAGTACTTC
TRBD1,.,TRBJ2-7,13,TRBV29-1,CSVALQGRGEQYF,TGCAGCGTTGCCTTACAGGGGAGAGGCGAGCAGTACTTC
.,.,TRBJ2-5,13,TRBV6-1,CASSQQGQETQYF,TGTGCCAGCAGTCAGCAGGGCCAAGAGACCCAGTACTTC
.,.,TRBJ2-7,13,TRBV4-1,CASSRQATYEQYF,TGCGCCAGCAGTAGACAGGCGACCTACGAGCAGTACTTC
.,.,TRBJ2-6,15,TRBV7-2,CASSLGGAGANVLTF,TGTGCCAGCAGCTTAGGAGGGGCTGGGGCCAACGTCCTGACTTTC
.,.,TRBJ2-7,14,TRBV6-5,CASSFTQGPYEQYF,TGTGCCAGCAGCTTCACCCAGGGACCCTACGAGCAGTACTTC
.,.,TRBJ2-7,13,TRBV27,CASSLESGFEQYF,TGTGCCAGCAGTTTGGAGTCGGGGTTCGAGCAGTACTTC
.,few,TRBJ1-2,13,TRBV25-1,CASSSLGFYGYTF,TGTGCCAGCAGTTCGCTCGGCTTCTATGGCTACACCTTC
.,.,TRBJ1-1,13,TRBV6-4,CASRKEMNTEAFF,TGTGCCAGCAGAAAGGAGATGAACACTGAAGCTTTCTTT
.,.,TRBJ1-1,14,TRBV19,CASSPGPSGTEAFF,TGTGCCAGTAGTCCCGGGCCGAGCGGCACTGAAGCTTTCTTT
TRBD2,once,TRBJ2-5,16,TRBV27,CASSFGLAGGGETQYF,TGTGCCAGCAGTTTCGGTTTAGCGGGAGGGGGAGAGACCCAGTACTTC
TRBD2,.,TRBJ2-1,17,TRBV18,CASSPPPSLAGGSEQFF,TGTGCCAGCTCACCACCGCCGAGCCTAGCGGGAGGGAGTGAGCAGTTCTTC
.,.,TRBJ2-7,15,TRBV15,CATSRPFAPDYEQYF,TGTGCCACCAGCAGGCCATTTGCTCCGGACTACGAGCAGTACTTC
.,.,TRBJ1-5,19,TRBV7-2,CASSPHYGGAGNSNQPQHF,TGTGCCAGCAGCCCTCACTACGGGGGGGCAGGTAATAGCAATCAGCCCCAGCATTTT
.,.,TRBJ1-6,16,TRBV30,CAWTSWGTSYNSPLHF,TGTGCCTGGACCTCTTGGGGGACGTCCTATAATTCACCCCTCCACTTT
.,.,TRBJ1-1,13,TRBV11-2,CASSNSAGTEAFF,TGTGCCAGCAGCAACTCCGCCGGCACTGAAGCTTTCTTT
.,.,TRBJ2-1,16,TRBV7-2,CASSSRAVLGYNEQFF,TGTGCCAGCAGCTCCCGGGCAGTCTTGGGCTACAATGAGCAGTTCTTC
TRBD1,.,TRBJ1-5,16,TRBV28,CASSLGTAYSNQPQHF,TGTGCCAGCAGTTTGGGGACAGCTTATAGCAATCAGCCCCAGCATTTT
TRBD1,.,TRBJ2-5,15,TRBV5-4,CASSLPTGEQETQYF,TGTGCCAGCAGCCTCCCGACAGGGGAACAAGAGACCCAGTACTTC
.,.,TRBJ2-3,16,TRBV7-6,CASSLYGQSSTDTQYF,TGTGCCAGCAGCTTGTATGGACAGTCTAGCACAGATACGCAGTATTTT
.,.,TRBJ1-1,14,TRBV14,CASSPFYGNTEAFF,TGTGCCAGCAGCCCTTTTTACGGGAACACTGAAGCTTTCTTT
TRBD1,.,TRBJ1-5,16,TRBV19,CASSLRTGMSNQPQHF,TGTGCCAGTAGTCTCCGGACAGGGATGAGCAATCAGCCCCAGCATTTT
.,.,TRBJ2-3,11,TRBV6-7,CASSYSPTQYF,TGTGCCAGCAGTTATTCACCTACGCAGTATTTT
.,.,TRBJ2-3,13,TRBV27,CASSLETGDTQYF,TGTGCCAGCAGTTTAGAGACGGGAGATACGCAGTATTTT
.,.,TRBJ1-1,14,TRBV4-1,CASSRYREETEAFF,TGCGCCAGCAGCCGATACAGGGAGGAGACTGAAGCTTTCTTT
TRBD1,few,TRBJ2-7,14,TRBV7-9,CASSSDRGSYEQYF,TGTGCCAGCAGCTCGGACAGGGGGTCATACGAGCAGTACTTC
.,.,TRBJ1-2,17,TRBV21-1,CASSKKWQGPFSRGYTF,TGTGCCAGCAGCAAAAAGTGGCAGGGACCCTTCTCGCGAGGCTACACCTTC
TRBD2,.,TRBJ2-7,16,TRBV28,CASSPEGLAGDYEQYF,TGTGCCAGCAGTCCAGAGGGACTAGCGGGAGACTACGAGCAGTACTTC
.,once,TRBJ1-5,15,TRBV5-6,CASSLVLDSNQPQHF,TGTGCCAGCAGCTTGGTGTTGGACAGCAATCAGCCCCAGCATTTT
TRBD1,.,TRBJ1-2,15,TRBV14,CASSLLGQGALEDTF,TGTGCCAGCAGCCTCCTCGGACAGGGGGCTTTGGAGGACACCTTC
.,.,TRBJ2-7,15,TRBV12-5,CASGLVFRVPYEQYF,TGTGCTAGTGGTTTGGTATTCAGGGTCCCCTACGAGCAGTACTTC